In this sample, the clone carrying this T cell receptor beta chain turned up once. As processed by the authors: Counts of nucleated cells, estimated from reference gene primer amplification, were obtained. Using immunoSEQ multiplex PCR, the repertoire was profiled, and TCRdb retains in-frame clones only, with some absent. V and J calls and clone size follow that table, whereas D and trimming were derived from the DNA. Among under 250,000 clones, 86% were seen once, and the ten largest hold approximately 6%. The source of the sample is a study of blood T cell repertoires in COVID-19. Per the germline V gene, CDR1 is MDHEN and CDR2 is SYDVKM. V lost 7 bases, J lost 8 bases, and 17 bases lay in between. CDR3 size: 13 residues.

The source of this sequence is a woman older than 75 with COVID-19, enrolled during active disease. The J gene is TRBJ1-2, the V gene TRBV28; perhaps TRBD1 as D (5 bases). The sequenced material came from peripheral blood. The CDR3 spells CASIGGSVFGYTF. CDR3 nucleotides: TGTGCCAGCATCGGGGGAAGTGTGTTCGGCTACACCTTC.